This T cell receptor (beta chain) was obtained from a study of T-cell reconstitution after alpha-beta-depleted transplantation in children. This clonotype was recorded many times. Construction of the TCRbeta library involved unique molecular identifiers. TCRdb processed the PCR reads anew with MiXCR; each CDR3 protein has one entry. Among some 490,000 distinct CDR3 sequences listed, under 15% were seen once. The TCR was taken from a human donor who donated a stem cell graft to a child with combined immunodeficiency. Sample: PBMCs from the stem cell graft donor, taken from the stem cell graft.

For the CDR3, the DNA is TGTGCCAGCAGCTCCTCAGTTGCCCGCTACGAGCAGTACTTC. Translating it yields CASSSSVARYEQYF. This chain links TRBV7-9 with TRBJ2-7, with unresolved D. V lost 4 bases, J lost 3 bases, and 13 bases lay in between. CDR3 length equals 14 residues. Germline V gene sequence: CDR1 SEHNR, CDR2 FQNEAQ (reference sequence).